The 2 T cell receptor beta chains listed next were all sequenced from one sample in a study of vaccination effects on CD4 cells after COVID-19. The method was immunoSEQ multiplex PCR; TCRdb's version includes in-frame clones alone and lacks a portion of them. This repertoire shows 14,000 or so clones, 60% to 85% found once; its top ten account for around a sixth. Before sequencing, viral peptide pools were used by the ViraFEST assay to expand antigen-specific CD4+ T cells. Cultured cells yielded isolated CD4+ T cells after 10 to 11 days. SARS-CoV-2 infected the person between March and December 2020, as confirmed by PCR. It was two doses of either the BNT162b2 or mRNA-1273 vaccine that participants received. These receptors have no identified antigens. Sequenced here: CD4+ T cells from PBMCs cultured with SARS-CoV-2 spike peptides, sampled after COVID-19 vaccination. The source is a human donor who had a prior SARS-CoV-2 infection.

V usage is TRBV7-8 and J usage is TRBJ2-7; 8 nucleotides match TRBD1. After removal of 5 bases from V and 3 bases from J, the junction contained 6 bases not matched to a gene. CDR3 length equals 14 residues. The germline gives CDR1 SGHVS, CDR2 FQNEAQ. The CDR3 loop is CASSRRDRHYEQYF. The CDR3 nucleotides are TGTGCCAGCAGCCGTCGGGACAGGCACTACGAGCAGTACTTC.

The CDR3 protein is CASSEQPTAQGLNTEAFF. The DNA of the CDR3 is TGTGCCAGCAGTGAACAACCAACGGCTCAGGGGCTCAACACTGAAGCTTTCTTT. The chain uses TRBV6-1 and TRBJ1-1; tentative D call: TRBD1 (6 bases). CDR3 length: 18 amino acids. Per the germline V gene, CDR1 is MNHNS and CDR2 is SASEGT. V was pared by 2 bases and J by 2 bases, with 21 bases between.